This T cell receptor (beta chain) comes out of a study of PD-1 blockade in mismatch repair-deficient tumors. CDR3 length: 14 amino acids. V was clipped by 3 bases and J by 4 bases, with 12 bases between them. The germline V gene has CDR1 SNHLY and CDR2 FYNNEI. This clone was counted a single time. What it binds is unknown. General study points: Tumor-resident clones, often absent from pretreatment blood, expanded after pembrolizumab and then contracted.

Repertoires were generated with immunoSEQ multiplex PCR, while TCRdb's copy carries only in-frame clones and drops some. This table holds about 40,000 clones, roughly 85% found once. PCR or immunohistochemistry showed mismatch repair deficiency in every enrolled patient. J is TRBJ1-2 and V is TRBV2, with D possibly being TRBD1 (6 bases). The TCR was taken from an adult with mismatch repair-deficient cancer. Sequencing used peripheral blood, obtained approximately 78 weeks after starting pembrolizumab. The CDR3: CASSDLDRSYGYTF. CDR3 DNA: TGTGCCAGCAGTGACCTCGACAGGAGCTATGGCTACACCTTC.